The 12 T cell receptor beta chains in this list originate from one sample, sequenced in a study of T cells in Graves' hyperthyroidism and ophthalmopathy. Researchers amplified the TCR beta CDR3 regions from RNA transcripts. Using the HTBI primer set, a first-round RT-PCR was run on the TCR CDR3. TCRdb reprocessed the multiplex PCR reads with MiXCR, giving one entry per CDR3 protein. Altogether roughly 280,000 distinct CDR3 sequences are present, around 15% being singletons, with the ten largest covering about 50%. Source material: blood. These receptors were collected from an older woman with Graves' ophthalmopathy.

This clonotype was counted ten times or more. This sequence joins TRBV11-2 and TRBJ1-2; 7 nucleotides agree with TRBD1. The CDR3 extends over 13 amino acids. The V gene end was trimmed by 0 bases and the J gene end by 8 bases; junction bases not matched to a gene: 3. CDR1 is SGHAT and CDR2 is FQNNGV in the germline V gene. For the CDR3, the DNA is TGTGCCAGCAGCTTAGACCGGGACAGAGGCTACACCTTC. Residues: CASSLDRDRGYTF.

This clonotype was seen repeatedly, ten times or more. J is TRBJ1-1 and V is TRBV5-1; D not certain. Germline V gives CDR1 SGHRS, CDR2 YFSETQ. Trimming removed 0 bases from V and 4 bases from J, with 13 bases in between. CDR3 length: 15 residues. CDR3 nucleotide sequence: TGCGCCAGCAGCTTGGCCGGACGGTTTTCCACTGAAGCTTTCTTT. This codes for CASSLAGRFSTEAFF. Drawing the rest from reference TRBV5-1 and TRBJ1-1, the complete variable domain is KAGVTQTPRYLIKTRGQQVTLSCSPISGHRSVSWYQQTPGQGLQFLFEYFSETQRNKGNFPGRFSGRQFSNSRSEMNVSTLELGDSALYLCASSLAGRFSTEAFFGQGTRLTVV.

V usage is TRBV7-3 and J usage is TRBJ2-6; D is unclear. CDR3 length equals 14 residues. V gave up 4 bases and J gave up 4 bases, with 8 bases separating them. The germline V gene encodes CDR1 SGHTA and CDR2 FQGTGA. The CDR3: CASSSNSGANVLTF. Written as DNA, the CDR3 is TGTGCCAGCAGCTCTAATTCAGGGGCCAACGTCCTGACTTTC.

The chain joins TRBV20-1 to TRBJ2-3, with D tentatively TRBD1 (6 bases). The CDR3 extends over 12 amino acids. CDR1 is DFQATT and CDR2 is SNEGSKA in the germline V gene (reference sequence). V was trimmed by 6 bases and J by 4 bases, leaving 11 bases between them. As DNA, the CDR3 is TGCAGTGCAACTGGGGGCGCAGATACGCAGTATTTT. Amino acid sequence: CSATGGADTQYF.

This clonotype was counted ten times or more. The genes are TRBV12-3 or TRBV12-4 and TRBJ2-2; 7 nucleotides agree with TRBD2. This CDR3 is 15 amino acids long. The J segment lost 7 bases and the V segment lost 5 bases, leaving 10 bases of the junction unmatched. The CDR3 DNA is TGTGCCAGCAGTCCCTCAGGAGCGGGAAGCGGGGAGCTGTTTTTT. Protein product: CASSPSGAGSGELFF.

V and J are TRBV9 and TRBJ1-2; weak D call: TRBD1 (5 bases). The V end lost 3 bases, the J end lost 5 bases, and 17 bases lay between the germline ends. The germline V gene has CDR1 SGDLS and CDR2 YYNGEE. The CDR3 has 15 amino acids. The CDR3 here is CASSALTGTGYGYTF. In nucleotides, the CDR3 is TGTGCCAGCAGCGCCCTTACCGGGACCGGGTATGGCTACACCTTC. The full variable domain, completed using reference TRBV9 and TRBJ1-2, is DSGVTQTPKHLITATGQRVTLRCSPRSGDLSVYWYQQSLDQGLQFLIQYYNGEERAKGNILERFSAQQFPDLHSELNLSSLELGDSALYFCASSALTGTGYGYTFGSGTRLTVV.

Concerning this clonotype itself: A read error may explain this, as a much larger clone is one base away. The chain employs TRBV6-1 and TRBJ2-1; D possibly corresponds to TRBD1 (7 bases). V dropped 7 bases and J dropped 9 bases, with 22 bases sitting between them. The CDR3 sequence is 15 residues long. Germline V gene sequence: CDR1 MNHNS, CDR2 SASEGT. The CDR3 loop reads CASTPEGAVVPEQFF. The CDR3, as DNA: TGTGCCAGCACCCCGGAGGGGGCGGTAGTCCCTGAGCAGTTCTTC.

This clonotype showed up many times. The V and J genes are TRBV28 and TRBJ1-1; D unclear. Germline V gene data show CDR1 as MDHEN and CDR2 as SYDVKM. V dropped 7 bases and J dropped 1 base, with 7 bases sitting between them. The length of the CDR3 is 12 residues. The CDR3 here is CASTFTNTEAFF. The CDR3 DNA reads TGTGCCAGCACCTTTACGAACACTGAAGCTTTCTTT.

This clonotype was detected only a few times. The chain joins TRBV19 to TRBJ2-3; TRBD2 matches 9 bases. The CDR3 sequence is 16 residues long. V was clipped by 5 bases and J by 5 bases; unmatched bases: 11. Per the germline V gene, CDR1 is LNHDA and CDR2 is SQIVND (reference sequence). DNA for the CDR3: TGTGCCAGTAGTCCCCAAATGCGGGAGGGAAGAGATACGCAGTATTTT. It is translated as CASSPQMREGRDTQYF. The full variable domain, with the rest looked up from reference TRBV19 and TRBJ2-3, is DGGITQSPKYLFRKEGQNVTLSCEQNLNHDAMYWYRQDPGQGLRLIYYSQIVNDFQKGDIAEGYSVSREKKESFPLTVTSAQKNPTAFYLCASSPQMREGRDTQYFGPGTRLTVL.

This clonotype was counted at least ten times. The gene calls are TRBV6-2 or TRBV6-3 and TRBJ2-3; TRBD2 agrees at 13 bases. Germline CDR1 and CDR2: MNHEY and SVGEGT. The CDR3 loop spans 19 amino acids. Losses at the gene ends were 2 bases for V and 4 bases for J; bases not matched to a gene: 12. The CDR3 protein is CASSYPTSGRKGFADTQYF. In DNA form, the CDR3 reads TGTGCCAGCAGTTACCCGACTAGCGGGAGGAAAGGTTTCGCAGATACGCAGTATTTT.

On this clonotype: A junction boundary mismatches the germline segment, possibly from a read error. This chain uses TRBV10-3 with TRBJ1-2; D ambiguous. Germline loops: CDR1 ENHRY, CDR2 SYGVKD. This CDR3 is 13 amino acids long. In DNA form, the CDR3 reads TGTGCCAGCAGTTTCAATTTGGACTATGGCTACACCTTC. Protein: CASSFNLDYGYTF.

In the case of this clonotype: At one of its ends the junction is not consistent with the germline gene, which may arise from a read error. The rearrangement joins TRBV20-1 to TRBJ2-7; D is unclear. The CDR3 has 12 amino acids. Germline lookup yields CDR1 DFQATT and CDR2 SNEGSKA (reference sequence). The CDR3 loop reads CSASSDLYERYF. CDR3 coding DNA: TGCAGTGCTAGCTCGGACCTCTACGAGCGGTACTTC.